The TCR beta chain described here comes from a study of T cells after yellow fever vaccination. A 5'RACE template-switching step, the method used to make TCR cDNA, added a universal primer site and UMIs. TCRdb analysed the 5' RACE reads with MiXCR anew, one entry per CDR3 protein. This table holds 150,000 to 200,000 distinct CDR3 sequences, over 7% found once. Trimming took off 4 bases at V and 3 bases at J, with 17 bases between the two ends. The length of the CDR3 is 16 residues. From germline, CDR1 is SEHNR and CDR2 FQNEAQ (reference sequence). There are a few counts of this clonotype. Its specificity is not known. Whole-study results and caveats: Most primary-vaccination clones recurred post-booster (just under 98% CD4, 88% CD8).

This TCR was sampled from a man aged 18 to 35 who received the YFV17D yellow fever vaccine. The input for sequencing was CD8+ T cells sorted from PBMCs, taken 45 days after the yellow fever booster vaccination. The chain carries TRBV7-9 and TRBJ2-3; D remains unclear. The CDR3, as DNA: TGTGCCAGCAGCTCTCAGATGCCGAGTGGAACAGATACGCAGTATTTT. Residues: CASSSQMPSGTDTQYF.